The clone carrying this T cell receptor (beta chain) occurred many times. Its target is unknown. Trimming shortened V by 7 bases and J by 2 bases, and 15 bases separated the two germline ends. This CDR3 region has 15 residues. Template switching introduced a universal primer site, and the cDNA bore unique molecular identifiers. TCRdb called the 5' RACE reads again in MiXCR, with one record for every CDR3 protein. Among roughly 200,000 distinct CDR3 sequences listed, 6.5% to 8.5% were seen once. This sample is part of a study of identical twins. Study-level results: Out-of-frame sharing of TCR alpha in monozygotic twins was underestimated by models.

This sample also appeared in a second study, on yellow fever vaccine responses in identical twins.

Material: memory (CD45RO+) T cells sorted from blood. The clonotype originates from a young woman in good health. The rearrangement joins TRBV12-3 or TRBV12-4 to TRBJ1-5, with D possibly TRBD1 on 5 matching bases. The CDR3 is CASKTQGLGNQPQHF. The CDR3 DNA follows: TGTGCCAGCAAAACTCAGGGCCTCGGCAATCAGCCCCAGCATTTT.